Described below is a single TCR beta chain sequence and its context. Its antigen remains unknown. These data originate in a study of shared clonotypes between healthy human individuals. Points from the study as a whole: Clonotype sharing among donors, it was expected, would be affected by sequencing depth. Sampling used blood alone; tissue repertoires probably differ.

Per the germline V gene, CDR1 is SSHAT and CDR2 is FNYEAQ (reference sequence). V lost 3 bases, J lost 8 bases, and 11 bases lay in between. CDR3 length equals 13 residues. All donors were Caucasian adults living in Nashville, Tennessee. For each subset, genomic DNA was distributed in equal portions over several immunoSEQ plates. Profiled with immunoSEQ multiplex PCR; TCRdb holds only in-frame clones, not every one. The repertoire holds fewer than 550,000 clones, roughly 85% seen once, with around an eighth in the top ten. The V and J genes are TRBV7-7 and TRBJ2-1; D unclear. Sequencing was done on a sample of PBMCs. The TCR was taken from a woman aged 40 to 50 in good health. Some clones in this sample may be carry-over from other donors' samples. The CDR3 spells CASSFTGSYEQFF. In DNA, the CDR3 is TGTGCCAGCAGCTTTACGGGCAGCTATGAGCAGTTCTTC. Variable domain in full (rest from reference TRBV7-7 and TRBJ2-1): GAGVSQSPRYKVTKRGQDVTLRCDPISSHATLYWYQQALGQGPEFLTYFNYEAQPDKSGLPSDRFSAERPEGSISTLTIQRTEQRDSAMYRCASSFTGSYEQFFGPGTRLTVL.